The T cell receptor beta chain under discussion was sequenced for a study of cytotoxic CD8 clonotypes in ibrutinib-treated CLL. About the study: Response samples came after a median roughly 13 months of treatment, range 6 to 36.

Points from the study as a whole: At progression, clonality fell back toward baseline after rising at ibrutinib response. At the start, clonality exceeded age-matched healthy donors and followed circulating CD8+ T-cell counts. Stable or contracted on treatment, public clonotypes were also uncommon.

The protocol was immunoSEQ multiplex PCR, while the TCRdb copy is restricted to in-frame clones and leaves out a portion. The table shows nearly 300,000 clones, with approximately 76% occurring only once. The CDR3 sequence is 13 residues long. Trimming left V 0 bases short and J 7 bases short, with 9 bases between. The germline V gene encodes CDR1 SGHTA and CDR2 FQGNSA. This clone was recorded once. Its specificity is not known. This TCR was sampled from a human donor with chronic lymphocytic leukemia. The chain has TRBV7-2 and TRBJ1-1; no firm D call. The material sequenced was PBMCs, taken at disease progression, from a patient treated with ibrutinib. The chain's CDR3 is CASSLAHDNEAFF. The CDR3 DNA reads TGTGCCAGCAGCTTAGCGCACGATAATGAAGCTTTCTTT.